This T cell receptor (beta chain) comes out of a study of T cell responses to AZD1222 COVID-19 vaccine. Overall study findings and caveats: Among vaccine-associated CD4 TCRs, coverage spanned spike, with dominance at 160-218 and 743-854. Breadth and depth of Spike-specific TCRs rose after two AZD1222 doses.

Data came from immunoSEQ multiplex PCR; TCRdb stores just in-frame clones and leaves some out. The sample carries about 110,000 clones, about 87% recorded once. As concerns this clone: The antigen remains undetermined.

This CDR3 has 16 amino acids. The V and J ends lost 6 bases and 0 bases, in that order; junction bases with no gene match: 8. CDR1 SGHNT and CDR2 YENEEA come from the germline V gene. The chain carries TRBV11-3 and TRBJ1-3, with 7 positions matching TRBD1. The TCR comes from an adult who received the AZD1222 COVID-19 vaccine. The sequencing used peripheral blood, collected 28 days after the second AZD1222 dose. CDR3 DNA sequence: TGTGCCAGCAGGCATGAAGGGGACAGCTCTGGAAACACCATATATTTT. This translates into CASRHEGDSSGNTIYF.